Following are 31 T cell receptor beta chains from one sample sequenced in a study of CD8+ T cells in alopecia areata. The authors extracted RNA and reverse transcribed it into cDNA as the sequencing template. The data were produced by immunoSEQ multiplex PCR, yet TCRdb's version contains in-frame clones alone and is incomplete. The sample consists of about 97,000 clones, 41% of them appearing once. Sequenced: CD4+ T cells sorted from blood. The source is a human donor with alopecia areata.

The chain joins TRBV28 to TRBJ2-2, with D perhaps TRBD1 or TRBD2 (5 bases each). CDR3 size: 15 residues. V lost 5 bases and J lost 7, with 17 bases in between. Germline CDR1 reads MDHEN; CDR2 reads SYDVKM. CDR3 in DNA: TGTGCCAGCAGTCCCCGTTGGGGGTGGGGCGGGGAGCTGTTTTTT. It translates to CASSPRWGWGGELFF.

CDR3 amino acids: CAWSAMGLEQYF. For the CDR3, the DNA is TGTGCCTGGAGTGCAATGGGGCTGGAGCAGTACTTC. The chain combines TRBV30 with TRBJ2-7, with D perhaps TRBD1 (5 bases). V gave up 1 base and J gave up 7 bases, with 11 bases separating them. The germline V gene encodes CDR1 GTSNPN and CDR2 SVGIG (reference sequence). The CDR3 runs to 12 residues.

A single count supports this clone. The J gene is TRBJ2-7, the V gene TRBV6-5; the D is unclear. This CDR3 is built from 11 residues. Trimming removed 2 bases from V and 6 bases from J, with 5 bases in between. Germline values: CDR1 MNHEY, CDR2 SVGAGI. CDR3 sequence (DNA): TGTGCCAGCAGTTACCGTGGCGAGCAGTACTTC. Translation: CASSYRGEQYF.

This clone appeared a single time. DNA of the CDR3: TGTGCCAAAACGACCCGGGAGAACACCGGGGAGCTGTTTTTT. This translates into CAKTTRENTGELFF. The chain carries TRBV6-5 and TRBJ2-2; the D gene is possibly TRBD2 (5 bases). Germline V CDR1 and CDR2: MNHEY, SVGAGI. V shed 10 bases and J shed 1 base, with 13 bases lying between them. The CDR3 totals 14 residues.

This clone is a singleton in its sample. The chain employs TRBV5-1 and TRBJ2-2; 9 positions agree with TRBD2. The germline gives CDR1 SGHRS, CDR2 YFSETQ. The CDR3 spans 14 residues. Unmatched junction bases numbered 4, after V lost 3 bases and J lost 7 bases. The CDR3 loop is CASSWTSENGELFF. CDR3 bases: TGCGCCAGCAGCTGGACTAGCGAGAACGGGGAGCTGTTTTTT. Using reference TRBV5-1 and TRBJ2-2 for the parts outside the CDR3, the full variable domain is KAGVTQTPRYLIKTRGQQVTLSCSPISGHRSVSWYQQTPGQGLQFLFEYFSETQRNKGNFPGRFSGRQFSNSRSEMNVSTLELGDSALYLCASSWTSENGELFFGEGSRLTVL.

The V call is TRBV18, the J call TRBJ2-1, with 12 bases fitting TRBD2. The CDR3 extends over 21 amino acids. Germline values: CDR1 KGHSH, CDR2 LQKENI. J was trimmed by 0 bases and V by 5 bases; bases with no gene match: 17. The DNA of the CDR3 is TGTGCCAGCTCAGCAACCCCGGGACTAGCGGGCTCCGAGAGCTCCTACAATGAGCAGTTCTTC. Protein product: CASSATPGLAGSESSYNEQFF. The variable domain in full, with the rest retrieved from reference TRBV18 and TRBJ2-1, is NAGVMQNPRHLVRRRGQEARLRCSPMKGHSHVYWYRQLPEEGLKFMVYLQKENIIDESGMPKERFSAEFPKEGPSILRIQQVVRGDSAAYFCASSATPGLAGSESSYNEQFFGPGTRLTVL.

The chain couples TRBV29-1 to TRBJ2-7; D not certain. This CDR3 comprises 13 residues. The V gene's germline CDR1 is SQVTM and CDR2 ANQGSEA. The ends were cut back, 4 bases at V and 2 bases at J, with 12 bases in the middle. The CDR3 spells CSVGGRYAYEQYF. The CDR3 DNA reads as TGCAGCGTTGGCGGTCGGTATGCCTACGAGCAGTACTTC.

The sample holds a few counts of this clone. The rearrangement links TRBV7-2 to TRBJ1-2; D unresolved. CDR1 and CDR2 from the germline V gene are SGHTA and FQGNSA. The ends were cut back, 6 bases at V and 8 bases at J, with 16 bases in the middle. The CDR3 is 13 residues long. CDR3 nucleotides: TGTGCCAGCAGTCCAATCGGTAGAGGGGGCTACACCTTC. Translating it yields CASSPIGRGGYTF.

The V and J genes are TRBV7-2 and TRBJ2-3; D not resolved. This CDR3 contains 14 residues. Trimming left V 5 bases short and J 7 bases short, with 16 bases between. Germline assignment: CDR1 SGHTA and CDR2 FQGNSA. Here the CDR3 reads CASSGQVVRNTQYF. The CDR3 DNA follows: TGTGCCAGCAGCGGCCAGGTGGTCAGGAATACGCAGTATTTT.

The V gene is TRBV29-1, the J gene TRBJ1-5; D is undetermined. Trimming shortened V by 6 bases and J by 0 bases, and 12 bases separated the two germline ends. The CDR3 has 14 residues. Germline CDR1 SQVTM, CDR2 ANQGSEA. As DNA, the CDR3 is TGCAGCGTAGGTGCAGGCAGTAGCAATCAGCCCCAGCATTTT. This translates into CSVGAGSSNQPQHF.

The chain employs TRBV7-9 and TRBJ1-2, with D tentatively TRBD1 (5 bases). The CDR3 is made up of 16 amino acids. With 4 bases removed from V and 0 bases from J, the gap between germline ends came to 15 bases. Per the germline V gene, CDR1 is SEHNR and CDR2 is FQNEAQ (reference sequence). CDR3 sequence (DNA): TGTGCCAGCAGCTCTACAGGCCTCTCAGCTAACTATGGCTACACCTTC. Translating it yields CASSSTGLSANYGYTF.

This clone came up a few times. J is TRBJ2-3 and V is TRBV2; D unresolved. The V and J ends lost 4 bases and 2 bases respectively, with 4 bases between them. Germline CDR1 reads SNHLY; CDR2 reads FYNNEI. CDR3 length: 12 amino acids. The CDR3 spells CASSGYTDTQYF. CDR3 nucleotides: TGTGCCAGCAGTGGATACACAGATACGCAGTATTTT.

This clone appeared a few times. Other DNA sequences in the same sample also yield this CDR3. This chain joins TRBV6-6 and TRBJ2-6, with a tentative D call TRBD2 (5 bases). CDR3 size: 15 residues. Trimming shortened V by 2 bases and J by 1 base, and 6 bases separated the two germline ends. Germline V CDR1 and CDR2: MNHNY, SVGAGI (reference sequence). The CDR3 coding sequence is TGTGCCAGCAGTTACCCGGGGTCTGGGGCCAACGTCCTGACTTTC. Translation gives CASSYPGSGANVLTF.

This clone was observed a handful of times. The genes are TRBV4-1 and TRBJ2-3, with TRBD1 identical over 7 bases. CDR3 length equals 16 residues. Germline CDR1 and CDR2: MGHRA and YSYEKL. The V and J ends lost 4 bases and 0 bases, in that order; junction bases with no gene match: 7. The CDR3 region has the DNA TGCGCCAGCAGCCGGCAAGGGGGCGCCAGCACAGATACGCAGTATTTT. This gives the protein CASSRQGGASTDTQYF.

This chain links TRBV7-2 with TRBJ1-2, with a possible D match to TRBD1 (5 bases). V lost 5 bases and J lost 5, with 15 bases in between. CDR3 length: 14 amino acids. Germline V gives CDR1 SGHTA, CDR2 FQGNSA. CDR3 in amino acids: CASSKTDLGYGYTF. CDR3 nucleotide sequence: TGTGCCAGCAGCAAGACAGATTTGGGGTATGGCTACACCTTC.

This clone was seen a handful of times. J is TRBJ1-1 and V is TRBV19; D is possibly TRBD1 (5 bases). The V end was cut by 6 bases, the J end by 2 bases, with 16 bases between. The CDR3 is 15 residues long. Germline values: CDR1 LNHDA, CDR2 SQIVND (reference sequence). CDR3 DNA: TGTGCCAGTAGAAACTTCGACAGAGTTAACACTGAAGCTTTCTTT. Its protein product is CASRNFDRVNTEAFF.

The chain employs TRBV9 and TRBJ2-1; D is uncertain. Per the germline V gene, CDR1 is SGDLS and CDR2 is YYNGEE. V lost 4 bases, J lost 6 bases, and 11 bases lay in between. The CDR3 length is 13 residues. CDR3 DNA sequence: TGTGCCAGCAGCCCCCCCCACTTCAATGAGCAGTTCTTC. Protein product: CASSPPHFNEQFF. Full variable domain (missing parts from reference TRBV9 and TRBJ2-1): DSGVTQTPKHLITATGQRVTLRCSPRSGDLSVYWYQQSLDQGLQFLIQYYNGEERAKGNILERFSAQQFPDLHSELNLSSLELGDSALYFCASSPPHFNEQFFGPGTRLTVL.

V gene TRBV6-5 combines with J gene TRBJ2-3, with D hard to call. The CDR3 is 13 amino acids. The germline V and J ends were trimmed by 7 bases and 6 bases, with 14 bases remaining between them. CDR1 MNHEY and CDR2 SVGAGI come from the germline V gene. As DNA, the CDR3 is TGTGCCAGCAAATCGCGGACCGTGGATACGCAGTATTTT. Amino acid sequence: CASKSRTVDTQYF.

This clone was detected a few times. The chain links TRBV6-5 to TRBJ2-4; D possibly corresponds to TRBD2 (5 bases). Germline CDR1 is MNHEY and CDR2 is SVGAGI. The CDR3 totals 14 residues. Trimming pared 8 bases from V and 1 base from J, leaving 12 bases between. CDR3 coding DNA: TGTGCCAGCCTGGCCTTAGCGGCCAAAAACATTCAGTACTTC. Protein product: CASLALAAKNIQYF.

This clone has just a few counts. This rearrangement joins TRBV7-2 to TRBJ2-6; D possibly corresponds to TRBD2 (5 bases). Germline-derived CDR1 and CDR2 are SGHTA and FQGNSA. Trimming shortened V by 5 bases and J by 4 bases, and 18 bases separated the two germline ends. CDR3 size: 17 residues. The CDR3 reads CASSPLVRRIGANVLTF. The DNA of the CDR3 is TGTGCCAGCAGCCCACTAGTACGGAGGATAGGGGCCAACGTCCTGACTTTC.

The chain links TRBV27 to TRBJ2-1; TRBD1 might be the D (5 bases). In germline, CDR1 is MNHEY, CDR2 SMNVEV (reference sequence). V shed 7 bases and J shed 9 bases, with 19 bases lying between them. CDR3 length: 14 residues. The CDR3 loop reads CASTPLGPSPEQFF. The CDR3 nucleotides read TGTGCCAGCACCCCGTTGGGGCCCTCCCCTGAGCAGTTCTTC.

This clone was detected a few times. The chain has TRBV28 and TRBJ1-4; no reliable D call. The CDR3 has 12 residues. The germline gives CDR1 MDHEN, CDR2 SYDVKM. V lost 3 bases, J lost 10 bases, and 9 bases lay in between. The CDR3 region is CASSLVRAKLFF. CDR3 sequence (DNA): TGTGCCAGCAGTTTGGTACGGGCAAAACTGTTTTTT.

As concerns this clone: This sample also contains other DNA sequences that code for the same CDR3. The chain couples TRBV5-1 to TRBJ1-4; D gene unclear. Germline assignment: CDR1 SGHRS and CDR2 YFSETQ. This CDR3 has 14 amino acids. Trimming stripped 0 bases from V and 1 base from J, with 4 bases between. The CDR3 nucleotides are TGCGCCAGCAGCTTGGGGGGAACTAATGAAAAACTGTTTTTT. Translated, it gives CASSLGGTNEKLFF.

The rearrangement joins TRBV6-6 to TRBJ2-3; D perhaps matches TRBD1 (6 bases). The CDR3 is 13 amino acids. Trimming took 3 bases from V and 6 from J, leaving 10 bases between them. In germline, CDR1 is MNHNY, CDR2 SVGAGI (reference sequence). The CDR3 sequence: CASSYRQGDTQYF. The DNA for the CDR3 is TGTGCCAGCAGTTATAGGCAGGGGGATACGCAGTATTTT.

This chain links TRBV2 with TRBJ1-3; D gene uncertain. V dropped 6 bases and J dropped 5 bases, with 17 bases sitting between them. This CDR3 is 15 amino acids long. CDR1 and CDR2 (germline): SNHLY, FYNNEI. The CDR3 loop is CASSGEAGNRNTIYF. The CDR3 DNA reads TGTGCCAGCAGCGGCGAGGCCGGGAATAGAAACACCATATATTTT.

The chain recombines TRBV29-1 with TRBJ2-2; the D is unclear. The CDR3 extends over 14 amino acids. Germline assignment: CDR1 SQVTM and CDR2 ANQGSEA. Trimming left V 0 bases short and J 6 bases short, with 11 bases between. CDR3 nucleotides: TGCAGCGTTGAAGATCGAGTGTGGCCCGGGGAGCTGTTTTTT. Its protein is CSVEDRVWPGELFF.

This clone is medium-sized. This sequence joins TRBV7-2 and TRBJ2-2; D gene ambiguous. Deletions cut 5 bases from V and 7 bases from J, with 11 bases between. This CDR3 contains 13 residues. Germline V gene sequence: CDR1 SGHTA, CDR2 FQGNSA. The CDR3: CASSPVLVGELFF. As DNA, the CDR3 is TGTGCCAGCAGCCCCGTTCTGGTCGGGGAGCTGTTTTTT.

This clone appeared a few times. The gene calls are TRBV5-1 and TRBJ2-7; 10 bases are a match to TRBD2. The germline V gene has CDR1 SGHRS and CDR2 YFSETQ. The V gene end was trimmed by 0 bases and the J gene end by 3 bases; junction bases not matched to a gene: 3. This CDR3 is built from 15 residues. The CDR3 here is CASSLEPSGGYEQYF. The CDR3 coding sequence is TGCGCCAGCAGCTTGGAGCCTAGCGGGGGCTACGAGCAGTACTTC.

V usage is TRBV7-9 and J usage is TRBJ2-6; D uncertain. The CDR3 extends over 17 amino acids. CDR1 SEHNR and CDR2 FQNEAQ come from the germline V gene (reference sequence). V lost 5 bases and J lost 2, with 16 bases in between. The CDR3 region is CASSRTRSPTGANVLTF. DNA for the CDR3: TGTGCCAGCAGCAGAACCCGATCCCCGACTGGGGCCAACGTCCTGACTTTC.

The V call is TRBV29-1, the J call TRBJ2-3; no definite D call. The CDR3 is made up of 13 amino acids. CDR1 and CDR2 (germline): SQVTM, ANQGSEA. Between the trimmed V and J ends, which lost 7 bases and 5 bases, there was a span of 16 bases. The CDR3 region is CSAAAASQDTQYF. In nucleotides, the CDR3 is TGCAGCGCTGCGGCGGCGAGTCAAGATACGCAGTATTTT.

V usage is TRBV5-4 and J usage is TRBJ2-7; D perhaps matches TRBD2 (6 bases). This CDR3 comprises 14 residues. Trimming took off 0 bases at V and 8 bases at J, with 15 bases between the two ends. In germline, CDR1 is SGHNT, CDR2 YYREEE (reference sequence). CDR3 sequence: CASSLDLGAGKQYF. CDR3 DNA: TGTGCCAGCAGCTTGGACCTCGGCGCGGGGAAGCAGTACTTC. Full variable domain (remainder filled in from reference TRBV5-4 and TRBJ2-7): ETGVTQSPTHLIKTRGQQVTLRCSSQSGHNTVSWYQQALGQGPQFIFQYYREEENGRGNFPPRFSGLQFPNYSSELNVNALELDDSALYLCASSLDLGAGKQYFGPGTRLTVT.